This T cell receptor (beta chain) was obtained from a study of vaccination effects on CD4 cells after COVID-19. General study results and limits: Cross-reaction with common cold coronaviruses was seen in only 1 of 255 vaccine-induced clones from healthy vaccinees. Whether induced by infection or by vaccine, clones showed marked clonal contraction late after vaccination.

Note on this clone: Its antigen is unknown.

Viral peptide pools were used in the ViraFEST assay to expand antigen-specific CD4+ T cells, and sequencing came afterward. The culture ran for roughly ten days before CD4+ T cells were isolated. Previously uninfected by SARS-CoV-2, the vaccine recipients also showed negative nucleocapsid antibodies. Peptides at about 10 ug/ml and IL-2 at 9.5 to 10 IU/ml were added to a few million PBMC per well. Both day 3 and day 7 saw half the medium replaced with IL-2 medium. Germline trimming cut 0 bases from V and 2 bases from J; bases unmatched to any gene: 7. CDR3 length: 17 amino acids. Per germline, CDR1 SGHVS and CDR2 FQNEAQ. The data were produced by immunoSEQ multiplex PCR, yet TCRdb's version contains in-frame clones alone and is incomplete. The sample holds about 24,000 clones, approximately 64% seen once.

V is TRBV7-8 and J is TRBJ2-5, with 9 bases aligning to TRBD2. The TCR originated in a human donor who received a COVID-19 vaccine. The sample in question was CD4+ T cells from PBMCs cultured with HCoV-OC43 spike peptides, obtained before COVID-19 vaccination. The subset was: HCoV-OC43 spike overlapping peptide pool stimulation. The CDR3 sequence is CASSLASLAGTQETQYF. DNA of the CDR3: TGTGCCAGCAGCTTAGCGTCTCTAGCGGGGACACAAGAGACCCAGTACTTC.